Here is one T cell receptor (beta chain) with its context. These data originate in a study of blood T cell repertoires in COVID-19. V lost 0 bases and J 0 bases, leaving 11 bases between the germline ends. The germline V gene encodes CDR1 MGHRA and CDR2 YSYEKL. The CDR3 is 16 residues long. The protocol was immunoSEQ multiplex PCR, while the TCRdb copy is restricted to in-frame clones and leaves out a portion. The data show approximately 380,000 clones, 70% to 90% seen once. The source of this sequence is a woman between 18 and 30 years old who had recovered from COVID-19. The chain has TRBV4-1 and TRBJ1-2; a weak D match, TRBD1 (5 bases). The specimen was PBMCs or T cells enriched from blood (not recorded which). Here the CDR3 DNA reads TGCGCCAGCAGCCAAGATTTGGGGGGGGCTAACTATGGCTACACCTTC. Translation: CASSQDLGGANYGYTF.